The clone carrying this T cell receptor beta chain came up once. This CDR3 region has 21 residues. V shed 2 bases, J shed 3 bases, and the junction held 21 bases outside the gene matches. Germline lookup yields CDR1 KGHSH and CDR2 LQKENI. This record belongs to a study of T cell changes during pregnancy in multiple sclerosis. Clones were read by immunoSEQ multiplex PCR, and TCRdb kept only the in-frame ones, dropping some. The profile shows approximately 39,000 clones, 90% of them singletons. The starting material was CD4+ T cells from peripheral blood mononuclear cells, obtained in the second trimester of pregnancy. The rearrangement links TRBV18 to TRBJ2-1; 8 nucleotides match TRBD2. This receptor was identified in a female donor with multiple sclerosis, enrolled in a pregnancy study. In nucleotides, the CDR3 is TGTGCCAGCTCACCAAGAAACAGGGAGGGATTAGCGGGACGGAACTACAATGAGCAGTTCTTC. This encodes CASSPRNREGLAGRNYNEQFF.